The following is a TCR beta chain sequence with its context. The data originate from a study of blood T cell repertoires in COVID-19. The overall study: Samples taken during acute and convalescent COVID-19 were collected in the United States, Italy and Spain.

Authors' methods: Reference gene primer amplification yielded estimated nucleated cell counts. The assay was immunoSEQ multiplex PCR, and TCRdb's table has in-frame clones only and misses some. V, J and clone size reflect that table, while D and trimming were determined from the DNA. This table has 200,000 to 250,000 clones, 75% to 85% appearing once. Germline lookup yields CDR1 MNHEY and CDR2 SMNVEV (reference sequence). The CDR3 sequence is 13 residues long. Trimming stripped 4 bases from V and 8 bases from J, with 14 bases between. The sample was peripheral blood. This TCR was recovered from a man aged 45-60 years with active or convalescent COVID-19. V is TRBV27 and J is TRBJ1-2; D is perhaps TRBD1 (5 bases). The chain's CDR3 is CASSSTPGIGYTF. Here the CDR3 DNA reads TGTGCCAGCAGTTCAACCCCAGGGATAGGCTACACCTTC.